Listed here are 32 T cell receptor beta chains from one sample, sequenced in a study of shared clonotypes between healthy human individuals. The repertoire was sequenced with immunoSEQ multiplex PCR; TCRdb's copy has only in-frame clones and lacks some. This table holds some 510,000 clones, about four fifths found once. The sequenced material came from PBMCs. The receptors were sampled from a woman aged 40 to 50 in good health. Some clones in this sample may be carry-over from other donors' samples.

The chain recombines TRBV28 with TRBJ1-1; no reliable D call. This CDR3 contains 12 residues. V lost 6 bases to trimming and J lost 0 bases, with 5 bases between them. Germline lookup yields CDR1 MDHEN and CDR2 SYDVKM. The CDR3 DNA follows: TGTGCCAGCAGGTTCCTGAACACTGAAGCTTTCTTT. This gives the protein CASRFLNTEAFF.

The V and J genes are TRBV27 and TRBJ1-5; a possible D gene is TRBD1 (6 bases). Trimming cost V 3 bases and J 1 base, with 10 bases left between them. Germline V gene data show CDR1 as MNHEY and CDR2 as SMNVEV (reference sequence). CDR3 length equals 15 residues. In DNA, the CDR3 is TGTGCCAGCAGTTTCGTAGGGGGAAGCAATCAGCCCCAGCATTTT. It encodes CASSFVGGSNQPQHF.

The chain is built from TRBV27 and TRBJ1-1, with 10 bases fitting TRBD1. V lost 5 bases to trimming and J lost 5 bases; unmatched junction nucleotides: 8. The CDR3 has 15 residues. Per the germline V gene, CDR1 is MNHEY and CDR2 is SMNVEV (reference sequence). In nucleotides, the CDR3 is TGTGCCAGCAGTCCAATAGACAGGGGGCGGACTGAAGCTTTCTTT. It specifies CASSPIDRGRTEAFF.

This clone was found once. This chain uses TRBV19 with TRBJ2-2; tentative D call: TRBD1 (7 bases). The length of the CDR3 is 12 residues. The V end was cut by 10 bases, the J end by 9 bases, with 15 bases between. Germline-derived CDR1 and CDR2 are LNHDA and SQIVND (reference sequence). The CDR3 is CATVRGERELFF. In DNA form, the CDR3 reads TGTGCCACCGTCAGGGGGGAAAGGGAGCTGTTTTTT.

This chain uses TRBV19 with TRBJ1-1, with a possible D match to TRBD1 (5 bases). The CDR3 covers 21 residues. The germline V gene encodes CDR1 LNHDA and CDR2 SQIVND (reference sequence). V lost 9 bases and J lost 1, with 36 bases in between. The DNA of the CDR3 is TGTGCCAGCACAAAACTAAACAACCTCTGGGGCTCCGCTGCCGAGAACACTGAAGCTTTCTTT. The encoded protein is CASTKLNNLWGSAAENTEAFF.

There are a few counts of this clone. The V and J genes are TRBV7-9 and TRBJ2-7; D is ambiguous. V was shortened by 2 bases and J by 4 bases, with 15 bases between the two germline ends. The CDR3 is made up of 15 amino acids. Germline CDR1 is SEHNR and CDR2 is FQNEAQ (reference sequence). The CDR3 DNA follows: TGTGCCAGCAGCTTACGAGCGTCATCTCGGTACGAGCAGTACTTC. Protein: CASSLRASSRYEQYF.

The chain is built from TRBV30 and TRBJ2-7, with unresolved D. V lost 3 bases, J lost 6 bases, and 9 bases lay in between. The CDR3 loop spans 11 amino acids. Germline-derived CDR1 and CDR2 are GTSNPN and SVGIG (reference sequence). CDR3 nucleotides: TGTGCCTGGAGAGGCGGTCGCGAGCAGTACTTC. Its protein is CAWRGGREQYF.

The V call is TRBV5-1, the J call TRBJ2-3, with 9 bases aligning to TRBD2. Germline V gives CDR1 SGHRS, CDR2 YFSETQ. This CDR3 has 15 residues. The ends lost 4 bases at V and 5 bases at J; junction bases unmatched: 8. The CDR3 loop is CASSPRRGREDTQYF. CDR3 nucleotide sequence: TGCGCCAGCAGCCCAAGGCGCGGGAGGGAAGATACGCAGTATTTT. The full variable domain, its missing parts supplied by reference TRBV5-1 and TRBJ2-3, is KAGVTQTPRYLIKTRGQQVTLSCSPISGHRSVSWYQQTPGQGLQFLFEYFSETQRNKGNFPGRFSGRQFSNSRSEMNVSTLELGDSALYLCASSPRRGREDTQYFGPGTRLTVL.

The CDR3 protein is CASSPDGARQETQYF. In DNA, the CDR3 is TGCGCCAGCAGCCCGGACGGGGCGCGGCAAGAGACCCAGTACTTC. The chain combines TRBV5-1 with TRBJ2-5; the D gene could be TRBD1 or TRBD2 (5 bases each). V lost 4 bases, J lost 2 bases, and 15 bases lay in between. Germline CDR1 is SGHRS and CDR2 is YFSETQ. This CDR3 comprises 15 residues.

V gene TRBV29-1 combines with J gene TRBJ2-6, with 10 bases lining up with TRBD1. In germline, CDR1 is SQVTM, CDR2 ANQGSEA. This CDR3 spans 20 amino acids. The V segment lost 0 bases and the J segment 2 bases; nucleotides outside the gene matches: 13. CDR3 coding DNA: TGCAGCGTTGAAGATAAGGGCCTGGACAGGGGGGTCGCTGGGGCCAACGTCCTGACTTTC. Its protein is CSVEDKGLDRGVAGANVLTF. Based on the CDR3 plus reference TRBV29-1 and TRBJ2-6, the full variable domain is SAVISQKPSRDICQRGTSLTIQCQVDSQVTMMFWYRQQPGQSLTLIATANQGSEATYESGFVIDKFPISRPNLTFSTLTVSNMSPEDSSIYLCSVEDKGLDRGVAGANVLTFGAGSRLTVL.

This clone was seen at least ten times. The chain combines TRBV6-4 with TRBJ2-1; TRBD1 matches at 8 bases. The CDR3 has 15 residues. Germline CDR1 MRHNA, CDR2 SNTAGT. V lost 4 bases, J lost 5 bases, and 7 bases stayed unmatched. The CDR3 DNA follows: TGTGCCAGCAGTGTAGCGGCAGGGGGCAACAATGAGCAGTTCTTC. Protein product: CASSVAAGGNNEQFF.

The chain recombines TRBV7-9 with TRBJ1-4, with 9 bases that match TRBD1. Germline assignment: CDR1 SEHNR and CDR2 FQNEAQ (reference sequence). With V trimmed by 5 bases and J by 6 bases, 10 bases remained unmatched. The CDR3 extends over 16 amino acids. CDR3 sequence (DNA): TGTGCCAGCAGCCCCGGGACAGGGTTTAAGGATGAAAAACTGTTTTTT. Amino acid sequence: CASSPGTGFKDEKLFF.

The genes are TRBV28 and TRBJ2-7; D ambiguous. Looked up from germline, CDR1 is MDHEN and CDR2 is SYDVKM. CDR3 length: 10 amino acids. Trimming left V 5 bases short and J 6 bases short, with 5 bases between. This chain's CDR3 is CASSHREQYF. In DNA, the CDR3 is TGTGCCAGCAGTCACCGCGAGCAGTACTTC.

The genes are TRBV4-2 and TRBJ1-4, with 8 bases that match TRBD1. The junction had 5 bases not matched to a gene; V was cut back by 4 bases and J by 4 bases. The CDR3 runs to 15 residues. CDR1 and CDR2 (germline): LGHNA, YNFKEQ. In DNA, the CDR3 is TGTGCCAGCAGCCCCATGACAGGGGATAATGAAAAACTGTTTTTT. This sequence encodes CASSPMTGDNEKLFF.

This chain connects TRBV27 to TRBJ2-7, with D perhaps TRBD2 (7 bases). V lost 4 bases and J 0 bases, leaving 16 bases between the germline ends. CDR1 is MNHEY, CDR2 SMNVEV, per germline (reference sequence). This CDR3 region has 16 residues. The CDR3 bases are TGTGCCAGCAGTTATGTCCCAGCGGGACACTCCTACGAGCAGTACTTC. Protein product: CASSYVPAGHSYEQYF.

V and J are TRBV28 and TRBJ1-2, with D tentatively TRBD1 (6 bases). Germline assignment: CDR1 MDHEN and CDR2 SYDVKM. This CDR3 comprises 14 residues. V was clipped by 1 base and J by 8 bases, with 14 bases between them. Here the CDR3 DNA reads TGTGCCAGCAGTTTATTCTCGGGGGGCGAGGGCTACACCTTC. Its translation: CASSLFSGGEGYTF.

The chain employs TRBV11-2 and TRBJ1-6; the D gene is possibly TRBD1 (6 bases). There are 16 residues in the CDR3. The V and J ends lost 7 bases and 6 bases respectively, with 19 bases between them. CDR1 and CDR2 (germline): SGHAT, FQNNGV. The CDR3 region is CASTYLRGGVNSPLHF. In DNA form, the CDR3 reads TGTGCCAGCACCTACCTCAGGGGAGGGGTTAATTCACCCCTCCACTTT.

The rearrangement joins TRBV5-1 to TRBJ2-5; TRBD1 matches at 7 bases. J was trimmed by 3 bases and V by 4 bases; bases with no gene match: 3. The CDR3 covers 13 residues. The germline V gene has CDR1 SGHRS and CDR2 YFSETQ. The CDR3, as DNA: TGCGCCAGCAGCCGGGACAGTAAAGAGACCCAGTACTTC. It specifies CASSRDSKETQYF.

The chain employs TRBV28 and TRBJ1-5; 8 nucleotides line up with TRBD1. With 2 bases clipped from V and 6 bases from J, the junction kept 9 bases outside the gene matches. The CDR3 has 16 residues. In germline, CDR1 is MDHEN, CDR2 SYDVKM. CDR3 DNA sequence: TGTGCCAGCAGTTTAGGGGCAGGGGGCGGTTTTCAGCCCCAGCATTTT. Translation gives CASSLGAGGGFQPQHF. The full variable domain, completed using reference TRBV28 and TRBJ1-5, is DVKVTQSSRYLVKRTGEKVFLECVQDMDHENMFWYRQDPGLGLRLIYFSYDVKMKEKGDIPEGYSVSREKKERFSLILESASTNQTSMYLCASSLGAGGGFQPQHFGDGTRLSIL.

The CDR3 region is CASSLRLNEQFF. The CDR3 bases are TGTGCCAGCTCACTCCGACTCAATGAGCAGTTCTTC. V gene TRBV18 combines with J gene TRBJ2-1; no definite D call. V shed 4 bases and J shed 6 bases, with 7 bases lying between them. The length of the CDR3 is 12 residues. Germline-derived CDR1 and CDR2 are KGHSH and LQKENI.

The chain recombines TRBV29-1 with TRBJ1-2; D unclear. The CDR3 is 12 amino acids. The germline V gene encodes CDR1 SQVTM and CDR2 ANQGSEA. Trimming removed 5 bases at V and 1 base at J, with 8 bases between. The CDR3 region has the DNA TGCAGCGTTATGGGGAGTAACTATGGCTACACCTTC. Amino acid sequence: CSVMGSNYGYTF.

This clone was seen once. The CDR3 DNA is TGTGCCAGCAGCCAAGAGCTAATTTACGAGCAGTACTTC. Translation: CASSQELIYEQYF. The chain links TRBV4-2 to TRBJ2-7; no reliable D call. V shed 0 bases and J shed 4 bases, with 7 bases lying between them. The CDR3 is made up of 13 amino acids. CDR1 is LGHNA and CDR2 is YNFKEQ in the germline V gene.

The rearrangement uses TRBV29-1 and TRBJ2-1; TRBD2 matches 10 bases. V shed 5 bases and J 6 bases; nucleotides not matched to a gene: 10. Germline V gene sequence: CDR1 SQVTM, CDR2 ANQGSEA. The length of the CDR3 is 15 residues. DNA of the CDR3: TGCAGCGTTAGTTCTAGCGGGAGTGTGGGCAATGAGCAGTTCTTC. It translates to CSVSSSGSVGNEQFF.

On this clone: Other DNA sequences from this sample encode an identical CDR3 as well. This rearrangement joins TRBV18 to TRBJ2-3; TRBD2 aligns across 11 bases. Germline CDR1 KGHSH, CDR2 LQKENI. This CDR3 contains 15 residues. After removal of 4 bases from V and 2 bases from J, the junction contained 2 bases not matched to a gene. The CDR3 nucleotides read TGTGCCAGCTCACTGACTAGCGGGACCACAGATACGCAGTATTTT. Protein: CASSLTSGTTDTQYF. The entire variable domain, with the rest obtained from reference TRBV18 and TRBJ2-3, is as follows: NAGVMQNPRHLVRRRGQEARLRCSPMKGHSHVYWYRQLPEEGLKFMVYLQKENIIDESGMPKERFSAEFPKEGPSILRIQQVVRGDSAAYFCASSLTSGTTDTQYFGPGTRLTVL.

The chain combines TRBV2 with TRBJ2-1; TRBD1 agrees at 7 bases. After removal of 7 bases from V and 0 bases from J, the junction contained 3 bases not matched to a gene. The CDR3 totals 14 residues. Germline V gene lookup returns CDR1 SNHLY and CDR2 FYNNEI. CDR3 in DNA: TGTGCCAGCATATGGGACAGCTCCTACAATGAGCAGTTCTTC. Translated, it gives CASIWDSSYNEQFF.

This clone occurred many times. V and J are TRBV12-2 and TRBJ2-7; the table's D gene call, TRBD2, was not cross checked with the DNA. TRBV12-2 is given as a pseudogene. This CDR3 is built from 17 residues. The CDR3 is CASRLALLAGVWYEQYF. The CDR3 DNA reads TGTGCAAGTCGCTTAGCGCTTCTAGCGGGAGTTTGGTACGAGCAGTACTTC.

This clone showed up just a few times. This sequence joins TRBV19 and TRBJ2-5, with 7 nucleotides matching TRBD1. The CDR3 is made up of 11 amino acids. The ends lost 3 bases at V and 11 bases at J; junction bases unmatched: 3. CDR1 LNHDA and CDR2 SQIVND come from the germline V gene (reference sequence). Here the CDR3 reads CASSIGGQQYF. CDR3 sequence (DNA): TGTGCCAGTAGTATTGGGGGACAGCAGTACTTC.

The rearrangement uses TRBV10-2 and TRBJ2-7, with 9 bases matching TRBD1. The CDR3 is 13 amino acids. The germline V gene has CDR1 WSHSY and CDR2 SAAADI. J lost 5 bases, V lost 6 bases, and 5 bases had no gene match. This CDR3 is CASRTGGGHEQYF. The CDR3, as DNA: TGCGCCAGCAGGACAGGGGGAGGGCACGAGCAGTACTTC.

This chain uses TRBV6-1 with TRBJ1-5; D is uncertain. The CDR3 extends over 13 amino acids. Germline V gene sequence: CDR1 MNHNS, CDR2 SASEGT. Deletions cut 3 bases from V and 2 bases from J, with 5 bases between. CDR3 bases: TGTGCCAGCAGTGATGGCCGCAATCAGCCCCAGCATTTT. Translated, it gives CASSDGRNQPQHF.

The J gene is TRBJ1-1, the V gene TRBV6-1; D uncertain. V was pared by 2 bases and J by 5 bases, with 15 bases between. Germline loops: CDR1 MNHNS, CDR2 SASEGT. The CDR3 is 15 residues long. The CDR3 sequence is CASSEREEGGTEAFF. The DNA of the CDR3 is TGTGCCAGCAGTGAAAGGGAGGAAGGTGGGACTGAAGCTTTCTTT.

The J gene is TRBJ2-5, the V gene TRBV6-1, with D tentatively TRBD1 (5 bases). V was clipped by 3 bases and J by 1 base, with 6 bases between them. The CDR3 is 13 amino acids. CDR1 MNHNS and CDR2 SASEGT come from the germline V gene. The CDR3 spells CASSDRGQETQYF. CDR3 DNA sequence: TGTGCCAGCAGTGATAGGGGCCAAGAGACCCAGTACTTC.

This clone was observed once. The chain links TRBV2 to TRBJ2-3, with TRBD2 matching 8 bases. V trimming: 3 bases; J trimming: 8 bases; junction bases outside the gene matches: 4. CDR3 size: 13 residues. Germline assignment: CDR1 SNHLY and CDR2 FYNNEI. CDR3: CASSEGTSGTQYF. CDR3 bases: TGTGCCAGCAGTGAGGGAACTAGCGGTACGCAGTATTTT.